Reported below is one TCR beta chain. This entry is derived from a study of blood T cell repertoires in COVID-19. Method: immunoSEQ multiplex PCR; TCRdb's copy keeps in-frame clones and lacks some. The table has 150,000 to 200,000 clones, 80% to 85% seen once. Source material: peripheral blood. This TCR was recovered from a woman older than 75 with COVID-19, enrolled during active disease.

This chain's CDR3 is CSAIGDRLNTEAFF. The CDR3 DNA is TGCAGCGCCATAGGCGACAGATTGAACACTGAAGCTTTCTTT. J is TRBJ1-1 and V is TRBV29-1, with D perhaps TRBD1 (5 bases). Trimming removed 7 bases at V and 0 bases at J, with 15 bases between. Germline V gives CDR1 SQVTM, CDR2 ANQGSEA. The CDR3 runs 14 residues.